One and the same sample provided the 2 T cell receptor beta chains below, sequenced in a study of neurological immune-mediated disorders. TCRdb ran MiXCR on the 5' RACE reads and lists one entry per CDR3 protein. The table shows 50,000 or so distinct CDR3 sequences, with 16% occurring only once. Sequenced sample: PBMCs. The receptors shown here come from a man in his 60s in good health.

This clonotype was found many times. The J gene is TRBJ2-1, the V gene TRBV3-1, with 12 bases that match TRBD2. This CDR3 comprises 15 residues. Per germline, CDR1 LGHDT and CDR2 YNNKEL (reference sequence). V dropped 1 base and J dropped 8; count of bases not matched to a gene: 3. This CDR3 is CASSQGLAGVDEQFF. The DNA of the CDR3 is TGTGCCAGCAGCCAAGGACTAGCGGGAGTCGATGAGCAGTTCTTC.

The table lists this clonotype with many counts. The chain recombines TRBV20-1 with TRBJ2-3; D perhaps matches TRBD1 (5 bases). With 6 bases removed from V and 0 bases from J, the gap between germline ends came to 22 bases. From germline, CDR1 is DFQATT and CDR2 SNEGSKA (reference sequence). The CDR3 runs to 17 residues. This chain's CDR3 is CSAVILRQHFSTDTQYF. The DNA of the CDR3 is TGCAGTGCAGTGATACTTCGACAGCACTTTAGCACAGATACGCAGTATTTT.